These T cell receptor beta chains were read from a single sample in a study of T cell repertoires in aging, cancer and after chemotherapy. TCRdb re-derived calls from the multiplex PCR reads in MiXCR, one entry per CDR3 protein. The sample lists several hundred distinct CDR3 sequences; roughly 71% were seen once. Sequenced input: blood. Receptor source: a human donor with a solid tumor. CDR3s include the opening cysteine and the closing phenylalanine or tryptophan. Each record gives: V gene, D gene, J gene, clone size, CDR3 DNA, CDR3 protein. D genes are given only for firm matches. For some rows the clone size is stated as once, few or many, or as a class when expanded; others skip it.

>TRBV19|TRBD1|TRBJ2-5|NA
TGTGCCAGTAGTCAGAACAGGGGAGAGACCCAGTACTTC
CASSQNRGETQYF
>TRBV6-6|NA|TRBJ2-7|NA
TGTGCCAGCAGCCCGAGGCTAGGGCAATTCTACGAGCAGTACTTC
CASSPRLGQFYEQYF
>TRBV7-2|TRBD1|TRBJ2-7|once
TGCGCCAGCAGCTCCGGGACAGGGGTCGAGCAGTACTTC
CASSSGTGVEQYF
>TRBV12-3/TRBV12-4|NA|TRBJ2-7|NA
TGTGCCAGCAGTCAAACCTTCGGGGAGCAGTACTTC
CASSQTFGEQYF
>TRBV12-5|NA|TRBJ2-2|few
TGTGCTAGTGGTTTGGTATCCCCGGGGCTCGTGGGGCCCGGGGAGCTGTTTTTT
CASGLVSPGLVGPGELFF
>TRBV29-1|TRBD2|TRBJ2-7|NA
TGCAGCGTTGAAGGCTGGGGGGGGGACCAATACGAGCAGTACTTC
CSVEGWGGDQYEQYF
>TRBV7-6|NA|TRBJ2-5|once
TGTGCCAGCAGCGCCGCTCGCGGTCTCCAAGAGACCCAGTACTTC
CASSAARGLQETQYF
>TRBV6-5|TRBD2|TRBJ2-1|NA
TGTGCCAGCAGGGGGACTAGCGGGAGGGCATCTCATGAGCAGTTCTTC
CASRGTSGRASHEQFF
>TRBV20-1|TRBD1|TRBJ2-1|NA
TGCAGTGCCCCGGACAGGGGGTTCGATGAGCAGTTCTTC
CSAPDRGFDEQFF
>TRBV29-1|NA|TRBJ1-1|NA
TGCAGCGTTTATTTACTTTGGGAGGCTGAGGTTCTCTTT
CSVYLLWEAEVLF
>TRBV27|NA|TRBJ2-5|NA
TGTGCCAGCAGTCCAACAGGGAGTTATGGGGAGACCCAGTACTTC
CASSPTGSYGETQYF
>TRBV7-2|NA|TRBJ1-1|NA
TGTGCCAGCAGCTCCAAACCCGGCACTGAAGCTTTCTTT
CASSSKPGTEAFF
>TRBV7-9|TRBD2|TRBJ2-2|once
TGTGCCAGCAGCGATGGACTAGCGGGAGGTATCGGGGAGCTGTTTTTT
CASSDGLAGGIGELFF
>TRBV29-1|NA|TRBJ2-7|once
TGCAGCGTTGAAGGGGCAGCAAATTCCTACGAGCAGTACTTC
CSVEGAANSYEQYF
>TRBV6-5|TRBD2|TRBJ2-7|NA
TGTGCCAGCAGAGGACTAGCGGGATACGAGCAGTACTTC
CASRGLAGYEQYF
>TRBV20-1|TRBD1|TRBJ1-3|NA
TGCAGTGCTGAAGGGGGCGCGGGCAGAAACACCATATATTTT
CSAEGGAGRNTIYF
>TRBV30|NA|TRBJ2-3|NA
TGTGCCTGGACTCGACAGACAGATACGCAGTATTTT
CAWTRQTDTQYF
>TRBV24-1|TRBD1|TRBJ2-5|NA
TGTGCCACCAGTGACCCGGGACAGCCTCAAGAGACCCAGTACTTC
CATSDPGQPQETQYF
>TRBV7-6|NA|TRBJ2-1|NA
TGTGCCAGCAGCTTAGGCTATGGCTCCTACAATGAGCAGTTCTTC
CASSLGYGSYNEQFF
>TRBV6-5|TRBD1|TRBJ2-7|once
TGTGCCAGCAGTGGATCGTCCGGGACAGGGGCACACGAGCAGTACTTC
CASSGSSGTGAHEQYF
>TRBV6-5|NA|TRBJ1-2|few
TGTGCCAGCAGCCCGAGGGGGATGGATGGCTACACCTTC
CASSPRGMDGYTF
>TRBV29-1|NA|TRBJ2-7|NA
TGCAGCGTTGAAGAGGGCAGGGGGCAGTACTTC
CSVEEGRGQYF
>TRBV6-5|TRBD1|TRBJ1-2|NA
TGTGCCAGCAGTTACTCGGACAGGGGGTATGGCTACACCTTC
CASSYSDRGYGYTF
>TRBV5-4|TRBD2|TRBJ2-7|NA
TGTGCCAGCAGCTTGGATGGGGGACTAGCGGGAGAGTATTACGAGCAGTACTTC
CASSLDGGLAGEYYEQYF
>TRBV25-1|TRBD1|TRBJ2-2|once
TGTGCCAGCAGTTTACAGGGGGCTGGCGGGGAGCTGTTTTTT
CASSLQGAGGELFF
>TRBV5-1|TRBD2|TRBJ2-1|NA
TGCGCCAGCAGCCCCGGGACTAGCGTGTTGAATGAGCAGTTCTTC
CASSPGTSVLNEQFF
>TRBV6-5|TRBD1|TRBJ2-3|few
TGTGCCAGCAGTGGACCCGGGACAGCGAGCACAGATACGCAGTATTTT
CASSGPGTASTDTQYF
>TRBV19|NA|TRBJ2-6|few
TGTGCCAGTAGTCCCCGAGCCAACGTCCTGACTTTC
CASSPRANVLTF
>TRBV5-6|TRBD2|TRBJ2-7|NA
TGTGCCAGCAGCTTGGTGAAGTGGACTAGAGACGAGCAGTACTTC
CASSLVKWTRDEQYF
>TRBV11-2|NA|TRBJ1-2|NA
TGTGCCAGCAGCTCGGACAAGTCCTATGGCTACACCTTC
CASSSDKSYGYTF
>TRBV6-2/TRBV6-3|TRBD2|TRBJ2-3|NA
TGTGCCAGCAGTCGAGGACTAGCGGGGTCCAAAGATACGCAGTATTTT
CASSRGLAGSKDTQYF
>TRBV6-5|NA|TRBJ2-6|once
TGTGCCGTTCGAGTCTCTGGGGCCAACGTCCTGACTTTC
CAVRVSGANVLTF
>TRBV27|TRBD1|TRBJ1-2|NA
TGTGCCAGCGCTCCACAGGACAGGGGAAATGGCTACACCTTC
CASAPQDRGNGYTF
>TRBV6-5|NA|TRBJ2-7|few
TGTGCCAGCAGTGACTCAGGGGGGGGCTACGAGCAGTACTTC
CASSDSGGGYEQYF
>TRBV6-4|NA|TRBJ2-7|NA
TGTGCCATCAGTGAAGGGACACTCTCCTACGAGCAGTACTTC
CAISEGTLSYEQYF
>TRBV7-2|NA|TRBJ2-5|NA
TGTGCCAGCAGCTCCCCAGGGGGAGCGGGGGTGTACCAAGAGACCCAGTACTTC
CASSSPGGAGVYQETQYF
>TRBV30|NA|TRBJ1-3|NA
TGTGCCTGGAGTATCCCCCTCGACAGCAATCGAAACACCATATATTTT
CAWSIPLDSNRNTIYF
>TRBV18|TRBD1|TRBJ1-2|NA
TGTGCCAGCTCACCCGAGACAGGGGACGGTGGCTACACCTTC
CASSPETGDGGYTF
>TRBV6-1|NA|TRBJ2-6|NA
TGTGCCAGCAGTCGAGACACCCCCCGGGCTGGGGCCAACGTCCTGACTTTC
CASSRDTPRAGANVLTF
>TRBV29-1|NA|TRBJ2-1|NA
TGCAGCGTTCCGGACCGACCGAGTCAAGATGAGCAGTTCTTC
CSVPDRPSQDEQFF
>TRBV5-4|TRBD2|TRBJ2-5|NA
TGTGCCAGCAGTCTACGCCGGGAGGGAGAGACCCAGTACTTC
CASSLRREGETQYF
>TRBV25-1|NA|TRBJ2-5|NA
TGTGCCAGCGGGGACGACCTCCGGGCCCGGGTCCAAGAGACCCAGTACTTC
CASGDDLRARVQETQYF
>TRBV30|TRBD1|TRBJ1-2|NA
TGTGCCTGGAGTGCTTCGGGGACAGGGTACTATGGCTACACCTTC
CAWSASGTGYYGYTF
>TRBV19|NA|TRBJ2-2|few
TGTGCCAGTGACCACGGCGCCGGGGAGCTGTTTTTT
CASDHGAGELFF
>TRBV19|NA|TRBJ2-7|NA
TGTGCCAGTAGTATGAAAGGAACCTACGAGCAGTACTTC
CASSMKGTYEQYF
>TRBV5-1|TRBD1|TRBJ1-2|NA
TGCGCCAGCAGCTTGGGGACAGGGTACGGCTACACCTTC
CASSLGTGYGYTF
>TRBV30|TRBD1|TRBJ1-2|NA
TGTGCCTGGAGTGTAGTGAGGACAGGGGGAAGCTATGGCTACACCTTC
CAWSVVRTGGSYGYTF
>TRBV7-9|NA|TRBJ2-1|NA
TGTGCCAGCAGTTCCGTTGTGAGCGATGAGCAGTTCTTC
CASSSVVSDEQFF
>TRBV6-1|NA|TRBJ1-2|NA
TGTGCCAGCAGGGATCCCCCGGACAGAGCCAACTATGGCTACACCTTC
CASRDPPDRANYGYTF
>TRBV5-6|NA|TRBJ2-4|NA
TGTGCCAGCAGCCCAAGTACGGGACTCAATGGTAACATTCAGTACTTC
CASSPSTGLNGNIQYF
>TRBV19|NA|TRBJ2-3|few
TGTGCCAGTAGTATAGGTCTTGATACGCAGTATTTT
CASSIGLDTQYF
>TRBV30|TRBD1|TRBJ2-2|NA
TGTGCCTGGAGCAGGGGGACCGGGGAGCTGTTTTTT
CAWSRGTGELFF
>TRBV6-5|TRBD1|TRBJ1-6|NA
TGTGCCAGCGGACAGGGCACCTATAATTCACCCCTCCACTTT
CASGQGTYNSPLHF